This note documents a single T cell receptor beta chain sequence. As yet, its antigen is unknown. 13 Jbeta primers and 60 Vbeta primers were used for the PCR. Sequencing was performed with immunoSEQ multiplex PCR; in TCRdb, only in-frame clones are kept and a portion is missing. This table holds roughly 190,000 clones, almost 80% found once. The CDR3 totals 14 residues. Germline CDR1 is KGHSH and CDR2 is LQKENI. V trimming: 5 bases; J trimming: 1 base; junction bases outside the gene matches: 2. The entry originates in a study of cytomegalovirus exposure and HLA in healthy donors. Whole-study context: A previous analysis identified 95 million to 130 million unique TCR beta sequences derived from 180 million or so T cells. Study-wide results and caveats: TCR beta sequences reportedly predicted most subjects' HLA-A and HLA-B alleles accurately. In the analysis, some V segments, TRBV6-2 and TRBV6-3 included, were excluded as indistinguishable. Within an earlier analysis, most TCR beta V segments proved productive either about 90% or about 30% of the time.

The sequencing sample was made of PBMCs. The J gene is TRBJ1-1, the V gene TRBV18; the match to TRBD1 covers 9 bases. The receptor comes from a woman aged 18-29 years in good health and CMV-seronegative. The CDR3 protein is CASSKGQGNTEAFF. The CDR3 DNA reads as TGTGCCAGCTCAAAGGGACAGGGGAACACTGAAGCTTTCTTT.